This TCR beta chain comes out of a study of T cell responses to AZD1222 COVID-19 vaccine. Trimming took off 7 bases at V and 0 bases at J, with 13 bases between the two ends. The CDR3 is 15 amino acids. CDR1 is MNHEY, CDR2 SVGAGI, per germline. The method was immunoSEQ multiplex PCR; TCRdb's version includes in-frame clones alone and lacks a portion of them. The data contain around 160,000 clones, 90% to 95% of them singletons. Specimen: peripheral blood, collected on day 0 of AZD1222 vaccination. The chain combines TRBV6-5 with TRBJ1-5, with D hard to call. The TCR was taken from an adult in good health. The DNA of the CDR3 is TGTGCCAGCACCACGGTAGGGCTTAGCAATCAGCCCCAGCATTTT. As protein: CASTTVGLSNQPQHF.